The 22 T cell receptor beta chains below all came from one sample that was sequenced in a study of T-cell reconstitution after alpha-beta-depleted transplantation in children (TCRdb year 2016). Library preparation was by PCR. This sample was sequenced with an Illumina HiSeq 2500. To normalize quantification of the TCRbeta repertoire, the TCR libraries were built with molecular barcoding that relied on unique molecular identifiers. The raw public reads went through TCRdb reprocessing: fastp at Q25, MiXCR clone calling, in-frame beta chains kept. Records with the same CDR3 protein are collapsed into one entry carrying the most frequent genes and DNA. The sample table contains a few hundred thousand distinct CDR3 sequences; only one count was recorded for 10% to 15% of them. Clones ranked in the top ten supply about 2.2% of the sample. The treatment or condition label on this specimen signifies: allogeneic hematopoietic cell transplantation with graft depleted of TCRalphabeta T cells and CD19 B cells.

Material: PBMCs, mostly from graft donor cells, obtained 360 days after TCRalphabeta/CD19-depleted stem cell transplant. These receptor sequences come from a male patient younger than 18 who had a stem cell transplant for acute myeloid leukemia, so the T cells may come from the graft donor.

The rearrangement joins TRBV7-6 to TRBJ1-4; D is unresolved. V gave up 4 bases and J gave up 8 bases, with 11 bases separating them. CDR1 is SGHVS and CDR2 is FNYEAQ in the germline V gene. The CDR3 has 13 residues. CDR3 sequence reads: CASSSGSWEKLFF. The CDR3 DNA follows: TGTGCCAGCAGCTCGGGCAGTTGGGAAAAACTGTTTTTT.

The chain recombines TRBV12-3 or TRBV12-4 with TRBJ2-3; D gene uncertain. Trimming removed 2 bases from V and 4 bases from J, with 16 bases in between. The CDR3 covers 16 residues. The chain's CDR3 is CASSLLGPSIADTQYF. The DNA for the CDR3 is TGTGCCAGCAGTTTATTGGGTCCATCAATTGCAGATACGCAGTATTTT.

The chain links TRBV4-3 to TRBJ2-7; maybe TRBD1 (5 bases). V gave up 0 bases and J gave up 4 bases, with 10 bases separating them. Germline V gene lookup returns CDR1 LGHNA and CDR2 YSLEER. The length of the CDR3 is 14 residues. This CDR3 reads CASSQDRTTYEQYF. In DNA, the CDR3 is TGCGCCAGCAGCCAAGATAGGACAACTTACGAGCAGTACTTC.

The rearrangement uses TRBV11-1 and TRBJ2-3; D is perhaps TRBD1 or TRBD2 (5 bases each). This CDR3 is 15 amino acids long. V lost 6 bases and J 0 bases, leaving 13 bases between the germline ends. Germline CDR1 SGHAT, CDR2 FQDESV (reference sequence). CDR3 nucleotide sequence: TGTGCCAGCAGTCACCGGGACCCCAGCACAGATACGCAGTATTTT. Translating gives CASSHRDPSTDTQYF.

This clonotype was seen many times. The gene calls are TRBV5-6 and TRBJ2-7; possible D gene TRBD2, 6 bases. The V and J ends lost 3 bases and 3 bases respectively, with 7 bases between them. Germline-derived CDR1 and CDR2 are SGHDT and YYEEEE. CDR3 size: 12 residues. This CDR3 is CASSWRGYEQYF. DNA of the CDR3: TGTGCCAGCAGCTGGAGGGGCTACGAGCAGTACTTC.

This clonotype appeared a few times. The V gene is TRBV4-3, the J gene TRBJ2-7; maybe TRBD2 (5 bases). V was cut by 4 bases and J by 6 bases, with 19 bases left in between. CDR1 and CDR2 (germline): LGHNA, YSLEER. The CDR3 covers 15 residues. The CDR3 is CASSLVAGGPAEQYF. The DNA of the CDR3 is TGCGCCAGCAGCCTTGTGGCGGGTGGACCTGCCGAGCAGTACTTC.

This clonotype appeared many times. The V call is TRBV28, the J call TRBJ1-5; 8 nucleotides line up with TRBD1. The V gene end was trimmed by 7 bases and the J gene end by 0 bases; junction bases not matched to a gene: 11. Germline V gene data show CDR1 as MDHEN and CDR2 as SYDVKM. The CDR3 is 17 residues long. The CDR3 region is CASTPGTGPYSNQPQHF. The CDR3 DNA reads TGTGCCAGCACCCCGGGGACAGGTCCTTATAGCAATCAGCCCCAGCATTTT.

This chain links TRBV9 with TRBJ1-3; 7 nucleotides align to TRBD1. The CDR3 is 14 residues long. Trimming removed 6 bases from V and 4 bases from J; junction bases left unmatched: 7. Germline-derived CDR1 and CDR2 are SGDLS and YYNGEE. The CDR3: CASTTRDRGNTIYF. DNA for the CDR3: TGTGCCAGCACCACCCGGGACAGAGGAAACACCATATATTTT.

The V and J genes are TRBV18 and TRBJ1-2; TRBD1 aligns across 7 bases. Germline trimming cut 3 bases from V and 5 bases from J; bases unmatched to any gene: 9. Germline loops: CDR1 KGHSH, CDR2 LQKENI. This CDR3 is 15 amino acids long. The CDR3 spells CASSPLTGADYGYTF. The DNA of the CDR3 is TGTGCCAGCTCACCTTTAACAGGGGCGGATTATGGCTACACCTTC.

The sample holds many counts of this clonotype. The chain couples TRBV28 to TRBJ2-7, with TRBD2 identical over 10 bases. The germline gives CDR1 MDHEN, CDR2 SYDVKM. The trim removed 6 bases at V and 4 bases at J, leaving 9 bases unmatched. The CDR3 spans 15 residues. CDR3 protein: CASRRGPAGGYEQYF. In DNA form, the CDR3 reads TGTGCCAGCAGAAGAGGCCCAGCGGGAGGGTACGAGCAGTACTTC.

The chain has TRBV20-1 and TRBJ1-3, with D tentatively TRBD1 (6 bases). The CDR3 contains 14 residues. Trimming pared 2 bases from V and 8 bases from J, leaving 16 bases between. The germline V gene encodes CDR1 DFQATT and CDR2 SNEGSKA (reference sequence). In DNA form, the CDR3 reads TGCAGTGCTAGACTCGACAGGCCAGCGGACACCATATATTTT. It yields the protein CSARLDRPADTIYF.

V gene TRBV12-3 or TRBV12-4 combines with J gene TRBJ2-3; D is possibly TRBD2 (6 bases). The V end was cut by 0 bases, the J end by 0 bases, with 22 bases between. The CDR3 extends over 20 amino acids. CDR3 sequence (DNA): TGTGCCAGCAGTTTAGCCTCGCTAGCGCGTTGGGGGACTAGCACAGATACGCAGTATTTT. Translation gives CASSLASLARWGTSTDTQYF.

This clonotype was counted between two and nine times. The CDR3 region is CASSLGYLTSGSSLSYEQYF. CDR3 bases: TGTGCCAGCAGCTTAGGCTATCTAACTAGCGGGAGCTCCCTCTCCTACGAGCAGTACTTC. The gene calls are TRBV7-2 and TRBJ2-7, with 11 positions matching TRBD2. This CDR3 has 20 amino acids. Germline-derived CDR1 and CDR2 are SGHTA and FQGNSA. The trim removed 1 base at V and 0 bases at J, leaving 14 bases unmatched.

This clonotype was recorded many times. CDR3 nucleotide sequence: TGTGCCAGCAGCGTAGTGGGGAACGCCCGGCAAGAGACCCAGTACTTC. Encoded protein: CASSVVGNARQETQYF. This sequence joins TRBV9 and TRBJ2-5; the D is unclear. There are 16 residues in the CDR3. The V gene's germline CDR1 is SGDLS and CDR2 YYNGEE. V dropped 0 bases and J dropped 2 bases, with 14 bases sitting between them.

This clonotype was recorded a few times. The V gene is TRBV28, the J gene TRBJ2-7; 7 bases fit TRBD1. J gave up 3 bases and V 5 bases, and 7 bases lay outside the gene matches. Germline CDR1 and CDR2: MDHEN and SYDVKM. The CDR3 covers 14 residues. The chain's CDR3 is CASSTRQGIYEQYF. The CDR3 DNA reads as TGTGCCAGCAGTACCCGACAGGGTATCTACGAGCAGTACTTC. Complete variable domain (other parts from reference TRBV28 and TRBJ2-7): DVKVTQSSRYLVKRTGEKVFLECVQDMDHENMFWYRQDPGLGLRLIYFSYDVKMKEKGDIPEGYSVSREKKERFSLILESASTNQTSMYLCASSTRQGIYEQYFGPGTRLTVT.

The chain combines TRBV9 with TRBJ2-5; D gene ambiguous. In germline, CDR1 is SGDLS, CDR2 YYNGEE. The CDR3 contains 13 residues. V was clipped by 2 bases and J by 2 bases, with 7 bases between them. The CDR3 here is CASSVSLQETQYF. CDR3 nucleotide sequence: TGTGCCAGCAGCGTTTCCCTACAAGAGACCCAGTACTTC.

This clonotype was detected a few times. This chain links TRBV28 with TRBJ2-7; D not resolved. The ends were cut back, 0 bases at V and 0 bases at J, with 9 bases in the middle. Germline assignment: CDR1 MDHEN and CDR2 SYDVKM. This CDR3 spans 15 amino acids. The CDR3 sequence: CASSLWNSHSYEQYF. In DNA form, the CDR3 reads TGTGCCAGCAGTTTATGGAACAGCCACTCCTACGAGCAGTACTTC.

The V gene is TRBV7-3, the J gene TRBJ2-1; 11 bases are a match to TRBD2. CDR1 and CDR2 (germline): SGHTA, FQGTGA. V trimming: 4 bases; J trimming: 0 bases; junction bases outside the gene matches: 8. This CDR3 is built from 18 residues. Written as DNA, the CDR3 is TGTGCCAGCAGCTCCGGGACTAGCGGAAAAGCCTCCTACAATGAGCAGTTCTTC. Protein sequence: CASSSGTSGKASYNEQFF.

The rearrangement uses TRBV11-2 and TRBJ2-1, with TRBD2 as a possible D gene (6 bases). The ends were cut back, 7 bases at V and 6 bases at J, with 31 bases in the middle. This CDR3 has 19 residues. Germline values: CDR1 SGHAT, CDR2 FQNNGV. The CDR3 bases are TGTGCCAGCATTTCCCCCTTGGGTAGCGGAAGTCTATGGGGCAATGAGCAGTTCTTC. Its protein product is CASISPLGSGSLWGNEQFF.

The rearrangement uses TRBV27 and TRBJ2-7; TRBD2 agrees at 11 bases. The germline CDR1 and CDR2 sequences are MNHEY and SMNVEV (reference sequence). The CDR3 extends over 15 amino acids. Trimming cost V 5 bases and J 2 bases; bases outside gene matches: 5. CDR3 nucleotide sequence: TGTGCCAGCAGTCACTTAGCGGGAGGGCCCTACGAGCAGTACTTC. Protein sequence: CASSHLAGGPYEQYF.

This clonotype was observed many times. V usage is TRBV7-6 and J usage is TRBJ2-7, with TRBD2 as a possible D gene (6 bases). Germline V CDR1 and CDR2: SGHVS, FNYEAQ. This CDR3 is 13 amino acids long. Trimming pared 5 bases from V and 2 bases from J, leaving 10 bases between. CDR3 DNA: TGTGCCAGCAGCCTTTCTAGCGCCTACGAGCAGTACTTC. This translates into CASSLSSAYEQYF.

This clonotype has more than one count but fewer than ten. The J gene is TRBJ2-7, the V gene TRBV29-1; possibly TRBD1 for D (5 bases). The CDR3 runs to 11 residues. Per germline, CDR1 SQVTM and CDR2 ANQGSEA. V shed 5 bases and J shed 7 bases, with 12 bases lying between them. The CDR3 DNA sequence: TGCAGCGTTCCGCAGGGTGGGGAGCAGTACTTC. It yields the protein CSVPQGGEQYF.